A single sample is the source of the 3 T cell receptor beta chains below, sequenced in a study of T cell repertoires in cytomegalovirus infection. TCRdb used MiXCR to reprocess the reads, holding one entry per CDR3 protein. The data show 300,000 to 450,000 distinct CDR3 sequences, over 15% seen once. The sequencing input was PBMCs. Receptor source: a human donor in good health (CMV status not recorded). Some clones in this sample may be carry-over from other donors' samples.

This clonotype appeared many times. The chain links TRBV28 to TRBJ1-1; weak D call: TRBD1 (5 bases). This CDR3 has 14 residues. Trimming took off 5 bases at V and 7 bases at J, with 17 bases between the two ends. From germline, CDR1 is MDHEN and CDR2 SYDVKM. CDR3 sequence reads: CASSGPGRAGEAFF. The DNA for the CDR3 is TGTGCCAGCAGTGGCCCCGGCAGGGCCGGTGAAGCTTTCTTT.

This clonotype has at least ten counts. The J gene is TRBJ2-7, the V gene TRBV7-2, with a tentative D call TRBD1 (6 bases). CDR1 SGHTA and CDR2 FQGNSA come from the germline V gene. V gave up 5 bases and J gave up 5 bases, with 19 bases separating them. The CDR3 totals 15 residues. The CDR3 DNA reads TGTGCCAGCAGCCCAAGACAGGTTTTGGAGAACGAGCAGTACTTC. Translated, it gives CASSPRQVLENEQYF.

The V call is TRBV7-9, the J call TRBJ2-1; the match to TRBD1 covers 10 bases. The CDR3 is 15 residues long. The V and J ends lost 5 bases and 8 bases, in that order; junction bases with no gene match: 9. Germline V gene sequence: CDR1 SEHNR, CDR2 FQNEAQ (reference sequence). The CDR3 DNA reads TGTGCCAGCAGCCGACCGGACAGGGGGTATGATGAGCAGTTCTTC. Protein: CASSRPDRGYDEQFF.